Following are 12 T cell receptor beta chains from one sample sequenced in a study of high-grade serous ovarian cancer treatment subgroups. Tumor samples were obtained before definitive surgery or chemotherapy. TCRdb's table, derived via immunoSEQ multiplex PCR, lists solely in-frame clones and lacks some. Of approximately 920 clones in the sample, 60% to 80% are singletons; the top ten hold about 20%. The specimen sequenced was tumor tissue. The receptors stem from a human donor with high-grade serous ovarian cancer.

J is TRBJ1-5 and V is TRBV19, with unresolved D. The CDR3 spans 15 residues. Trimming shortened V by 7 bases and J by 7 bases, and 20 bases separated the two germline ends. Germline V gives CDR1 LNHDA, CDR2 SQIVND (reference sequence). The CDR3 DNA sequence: TGTGCCAGTACTCCCCAGAGGGTCCTAGGACAGCCCCAGCATTTT. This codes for CASTPQRVLGQPQHF.

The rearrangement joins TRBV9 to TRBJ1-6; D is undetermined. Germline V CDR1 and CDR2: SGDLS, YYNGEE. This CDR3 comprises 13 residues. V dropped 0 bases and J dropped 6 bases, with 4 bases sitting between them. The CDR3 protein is CASSVDSNSPLHF. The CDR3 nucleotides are TGTGCCAGCAGCGTAGATAGTAATTCACCCCTCCACTTT.

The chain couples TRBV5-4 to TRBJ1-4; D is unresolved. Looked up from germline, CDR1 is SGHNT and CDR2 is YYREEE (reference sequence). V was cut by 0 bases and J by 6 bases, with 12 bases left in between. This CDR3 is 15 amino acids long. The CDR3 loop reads CASSLDYGSDEKLFF. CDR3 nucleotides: TGTGCCAGCAGCTTGGATTATGGTAGCGATGAAAAACTGTTTTTT.

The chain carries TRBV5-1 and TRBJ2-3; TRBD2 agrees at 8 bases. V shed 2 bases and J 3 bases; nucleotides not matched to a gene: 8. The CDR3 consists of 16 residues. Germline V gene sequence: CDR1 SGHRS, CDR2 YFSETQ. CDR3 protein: CASSFRAGGGTDTQYF. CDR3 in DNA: TGCGCCAGCAGCTTTCGGGCGGGAGGCGGGACAGATACGCAGTATTTT. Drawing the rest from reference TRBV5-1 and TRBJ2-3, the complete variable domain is KAGVTQTPRYLIKTRGQQVTLSCSPISGHRSVSWYQQTPGQGLQFLFEYFSETQRNKGNFPGRFSGRQFSNSRSEMNVSTLELGDSALYLCASSFRAGGGTDTQYFGPGTRLTVL.

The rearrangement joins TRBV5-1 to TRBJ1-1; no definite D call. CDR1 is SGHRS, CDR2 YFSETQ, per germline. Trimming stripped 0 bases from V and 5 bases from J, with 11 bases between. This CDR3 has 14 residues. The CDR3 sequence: CASSLDGGGTEAFF. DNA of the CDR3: TGCGCCAGCAGCTTGGATGGCGGTGGAACTGAAGCTTTCTTT.

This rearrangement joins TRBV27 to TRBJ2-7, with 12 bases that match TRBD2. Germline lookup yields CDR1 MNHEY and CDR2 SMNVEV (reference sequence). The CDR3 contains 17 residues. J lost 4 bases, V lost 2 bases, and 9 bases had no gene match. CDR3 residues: CASSLLPSGRAGYEQYF. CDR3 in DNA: TGTGCCAGCAGTTTACTGCCTAGCGGGAGGGCCGGGTACGAGCAGTACTTC.

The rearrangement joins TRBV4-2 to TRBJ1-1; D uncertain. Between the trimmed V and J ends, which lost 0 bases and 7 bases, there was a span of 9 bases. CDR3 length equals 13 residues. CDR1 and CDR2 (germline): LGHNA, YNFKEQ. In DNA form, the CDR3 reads TGTGCCAGCAGCCAAGATCGGAAGGGTGAAGCTTTCTTT. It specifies CASSQDRKGEAFF.

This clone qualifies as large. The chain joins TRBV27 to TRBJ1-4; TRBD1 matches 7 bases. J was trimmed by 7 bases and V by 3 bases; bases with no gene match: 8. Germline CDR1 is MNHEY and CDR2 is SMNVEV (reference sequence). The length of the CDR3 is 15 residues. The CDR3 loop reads CASSFSTGWAEKLFF. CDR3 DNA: TGTGCCAGCAGTTTTTCGACAGGGTGGGCTGAAAAACTGTTTTTT.

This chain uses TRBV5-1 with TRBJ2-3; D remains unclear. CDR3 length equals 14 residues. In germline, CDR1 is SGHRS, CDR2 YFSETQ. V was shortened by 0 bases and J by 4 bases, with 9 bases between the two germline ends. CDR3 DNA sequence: TGCGCCAGCAGCTTGGATTATAGTTCAGATACGCAGTATTTT. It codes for CASSLDYSSDTQYF.

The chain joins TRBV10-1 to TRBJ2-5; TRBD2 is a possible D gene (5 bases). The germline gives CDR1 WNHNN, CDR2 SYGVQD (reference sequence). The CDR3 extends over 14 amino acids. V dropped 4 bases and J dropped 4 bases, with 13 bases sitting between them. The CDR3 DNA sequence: TGCGCCAGCAGTGCCGGTATGGGGAGAGAGACCCAGTACTTC. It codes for CASSAGMGRETQYF.

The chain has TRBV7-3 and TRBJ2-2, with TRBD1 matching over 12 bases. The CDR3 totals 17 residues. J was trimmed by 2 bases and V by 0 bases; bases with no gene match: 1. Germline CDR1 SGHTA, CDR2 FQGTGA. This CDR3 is CASSLTGTGGNTGELFF. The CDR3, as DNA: TGTGCCAGCAGCTTAACGGGGACAGGGGGCAACACCGGGGAGCTGTTTTTT.

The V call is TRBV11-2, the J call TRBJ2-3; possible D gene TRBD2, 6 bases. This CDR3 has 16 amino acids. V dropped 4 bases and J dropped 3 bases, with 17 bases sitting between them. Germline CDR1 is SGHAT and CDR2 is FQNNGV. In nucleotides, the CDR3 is TGTGCCAGCAGCTCCCCATTTGCGGGACGAACAGATACGCAGTATTTT. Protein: CASSSPFAGRTDTQYF.